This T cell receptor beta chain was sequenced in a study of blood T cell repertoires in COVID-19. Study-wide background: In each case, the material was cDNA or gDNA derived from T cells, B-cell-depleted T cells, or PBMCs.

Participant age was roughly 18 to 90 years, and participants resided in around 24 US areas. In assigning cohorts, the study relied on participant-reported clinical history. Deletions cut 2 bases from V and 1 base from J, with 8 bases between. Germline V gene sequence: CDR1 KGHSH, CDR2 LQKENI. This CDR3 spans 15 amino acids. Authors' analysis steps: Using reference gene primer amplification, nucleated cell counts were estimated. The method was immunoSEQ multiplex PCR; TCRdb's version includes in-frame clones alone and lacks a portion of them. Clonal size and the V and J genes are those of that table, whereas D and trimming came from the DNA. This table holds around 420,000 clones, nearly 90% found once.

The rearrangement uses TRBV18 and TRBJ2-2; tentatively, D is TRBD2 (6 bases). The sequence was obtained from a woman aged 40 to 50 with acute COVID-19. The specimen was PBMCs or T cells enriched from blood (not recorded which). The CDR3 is CASSPGGENTGELFF. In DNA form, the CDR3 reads TGTGCCAGCTCACCAGGCGGGGAGAACACCGGGGAGCTGTTTTTT. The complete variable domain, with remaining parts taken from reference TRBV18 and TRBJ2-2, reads NAGVMQNPRHLVRRRGQEARLRCSPMKGHSHVYWYRQLPEEGLKFMVYLQKENIIDESGMPKERFSAEFPKEGPSILRIQQVVRGDSAAYFCASSPGGENTGELFFGEGSRLTVL.